The entry that follows covers one T cell receptor (beta chain) sequence. The method was immunoSEQ multiplex PCR; TCRdb's version includes in-frame clones alone and lacks a portion of them. The profile shows 300,000 to 350,000 clones, 90% of them singletons. Trimming took off 4 bases at V and 5 bases at J, with 15 bases between the two ends. Germline V gives CDR1 SGDLS, CDR2 YYNGEE. The CDR3 has 14 residues. This specimen belongs to a study of blood T cell repertoires in COVID-19. Participants came from 24 US areas, aged about 18 to 100 years. A COVID-19 case was met by exposed participants within 2 weeks before study entry.

The TCR was taken from a woman under 40 who had been exposed to COVID-19. The sample consisted of PBMCs or T cells enriched from blood (not recorded which). This chain links TRBV9 with TRBJ1-2, with a possible D match to TRBD1 (5 bases). The CDR3: CASSYTGEKYGYTF. In nucleotides, the CDR3 is TGTGCCAGCAGCTACACAGGAGAGAAATATGGCTACACCTTC.